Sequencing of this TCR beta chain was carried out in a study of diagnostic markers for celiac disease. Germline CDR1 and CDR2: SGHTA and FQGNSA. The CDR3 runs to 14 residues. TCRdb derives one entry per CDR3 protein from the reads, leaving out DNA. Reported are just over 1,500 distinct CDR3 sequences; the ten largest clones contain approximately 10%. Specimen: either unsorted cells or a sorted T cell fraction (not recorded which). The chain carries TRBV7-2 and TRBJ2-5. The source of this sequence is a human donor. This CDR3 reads CASSLGGGRGTQYF.